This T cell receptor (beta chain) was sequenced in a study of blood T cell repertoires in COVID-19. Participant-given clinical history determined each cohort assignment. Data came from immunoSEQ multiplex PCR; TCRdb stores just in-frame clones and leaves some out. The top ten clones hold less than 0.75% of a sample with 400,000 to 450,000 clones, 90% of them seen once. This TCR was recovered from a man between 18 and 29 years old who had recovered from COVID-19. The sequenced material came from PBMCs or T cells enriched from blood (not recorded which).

The CDR3: CASSSSPTNTEAFF. CDR3 nucleotide sequence: TGTGCCAGCAGTTCTAGTCCCACAAACACTGAAGCTTTCTTT. This chain connects TRBV2 to TRBJ1-1, with D unresolved. Deletions cut 5 bases from V and 2 bases from J, with 12 bases between. The CDR3 runs to 14 residues. Germline lookup yields CDR1 SNHLY and CDR2 FYNNEI.